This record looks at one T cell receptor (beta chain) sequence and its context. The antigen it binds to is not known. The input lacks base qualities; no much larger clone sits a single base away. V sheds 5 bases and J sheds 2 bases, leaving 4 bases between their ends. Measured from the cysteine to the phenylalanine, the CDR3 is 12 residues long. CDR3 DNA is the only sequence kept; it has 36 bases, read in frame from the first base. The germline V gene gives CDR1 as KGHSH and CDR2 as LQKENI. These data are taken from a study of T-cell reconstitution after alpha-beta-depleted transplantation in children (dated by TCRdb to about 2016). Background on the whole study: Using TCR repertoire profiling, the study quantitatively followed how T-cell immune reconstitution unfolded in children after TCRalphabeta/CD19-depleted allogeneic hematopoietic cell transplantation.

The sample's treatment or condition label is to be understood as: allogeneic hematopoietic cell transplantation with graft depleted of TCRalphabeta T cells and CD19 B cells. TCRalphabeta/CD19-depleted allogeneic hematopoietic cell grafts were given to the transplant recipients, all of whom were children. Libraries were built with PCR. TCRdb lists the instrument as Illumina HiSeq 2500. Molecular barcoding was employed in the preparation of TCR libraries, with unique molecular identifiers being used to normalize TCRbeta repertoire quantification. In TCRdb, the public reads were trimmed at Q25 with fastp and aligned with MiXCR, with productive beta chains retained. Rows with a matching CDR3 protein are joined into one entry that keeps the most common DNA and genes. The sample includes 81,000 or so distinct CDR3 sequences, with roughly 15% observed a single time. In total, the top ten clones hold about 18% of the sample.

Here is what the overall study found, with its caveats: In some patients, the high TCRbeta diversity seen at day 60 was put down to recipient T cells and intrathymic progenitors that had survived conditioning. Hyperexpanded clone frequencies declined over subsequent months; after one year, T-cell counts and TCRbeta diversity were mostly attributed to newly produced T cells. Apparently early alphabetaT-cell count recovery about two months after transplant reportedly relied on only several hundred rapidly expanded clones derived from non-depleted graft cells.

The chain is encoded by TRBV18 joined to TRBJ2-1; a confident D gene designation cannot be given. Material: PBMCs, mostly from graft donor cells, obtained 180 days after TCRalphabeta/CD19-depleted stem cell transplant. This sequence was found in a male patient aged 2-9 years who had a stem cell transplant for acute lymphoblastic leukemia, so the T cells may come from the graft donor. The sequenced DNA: TGTGCCAGCTCAGAGGCCTACAATGAGCAGTTCTTC. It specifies CASSEAYNEQFF.